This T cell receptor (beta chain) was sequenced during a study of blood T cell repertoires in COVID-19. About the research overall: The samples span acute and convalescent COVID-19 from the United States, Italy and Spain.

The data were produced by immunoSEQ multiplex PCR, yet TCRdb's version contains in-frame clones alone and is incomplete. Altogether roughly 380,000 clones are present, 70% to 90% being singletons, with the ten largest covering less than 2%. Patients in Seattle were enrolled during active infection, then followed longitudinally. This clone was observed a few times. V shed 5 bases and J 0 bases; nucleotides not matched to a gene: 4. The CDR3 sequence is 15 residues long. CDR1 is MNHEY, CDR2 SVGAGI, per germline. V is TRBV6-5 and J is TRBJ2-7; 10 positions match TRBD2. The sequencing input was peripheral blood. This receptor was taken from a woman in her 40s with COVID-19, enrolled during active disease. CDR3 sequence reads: CASSRSSGSSYEQYF. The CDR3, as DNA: TGTGCCAGCAGTAGATCTAGCGGGAGCTCCTACGAGCAGTACTTC.